A selection of T cell receptor beta chains follows, all from one sample in a study of T-cell reconstitution after alpha-beta-depleted transplantation in children. Each CDR3 protein is one row after TCRdb ran MiXCR on the PCR reads. Among roughly 250,000 distinct CDR3 sequences, roughly 8.2% were seen once, and the ten largest hold 5% to 7%. Source: PBMCs, mostly from graft donor cells, taken 180 days after TCRalphabeta/CD19-depleted stem cell transplant. The receptors come from a male patient aged 10 to 17 who had a stem cell transplant for acute lymphoblastic leukemia, so the T cells may come from the graft donor. The CDR3 runs from the conserved cysteine through the conserved F or W. The order of the fields is V gene, J gene, clone size, D gene, CDR3 DNA, CDR3 protein. The D gene is left open where the match is weak. A clone size is listed for some rows: how often the clone was seen (once, few, many), or a class if it is expanded.

TRBV5-4	TRBJ1-2	many	TRBD1	TGTGCCAGCAGGCCTTTGGACAGGGGGAAAATCGATGGCTACACCTTC	CASRPLDRGKIDGYTF
TRBV10-1	TRBJ2-2	many	TRBD2	TGCGCCACCACTATAACTAGCGGAAACACCGGGGAGCTGTTTTTT	CATTITSGNTGELFF
TRBV18	TRBJ2-5	-	-	TGTGCCAGCTCACCAGGAACTTTCCAAGAGACCCAGTACTTC	CASSPGTFQETQYF
TRBV7-8	TRBJ2-5	many	-	TGTGCCAGCAGGGCACAGGGCTTCCAAGAGACCCAGTACTTC	CASRAQGFQETQYF
TRBV7-2	TRBJ2-7	many	TRBD1	TGTGCCAGCAGCTTAAGGGGGCGGCAGGAGCAGTACTTC	CASSLRGRQEQYF
TRBV10-3	TRBJ2-1	many	-	TGTGCCATCAGTGAGGGAGGGCGGAGGTACAATGAGCAGTTCTTC	CAISEGGRRYNEQFF
TRBV7-9	TRBJ2-3	many	-	TGTGCCAGCAGCCTGGGGCGGGCCACAGATACGCAGTATTTT	CASSLGRATDTQYF
TRBV4-1	TRBJ2-7	few	TRBD2	TGCGCCAGCAGCCAAGAAACTAGCGGTGGTTACGAGCAGTACTTC	CASSQETSGGYEQYF
TRBV28	TRBJ1-1	-	TRBD1	TGTGCCAGCAGTTTACCAGGGGGGACTGAAGCTTTCTTT	CASSLPGGTEAFF
TRBV11-2	TRBJ1-5	-	TRBD1	TGTGCCAGCAGCCTGACAGGGATGGATCAGCCCCAGCATTTT	CASSLTGMDQPQHF
TRBV5-1	TRBJ1-2	many	TRBD1	TGCGCCAGCGGACCCGGGACAGGGCTTTATGGCTACACCTTC	CASGPGTGLYGYTF
TRBV2	TRBJ2-2	few	-	TGTGCCAGCAGTGAACCCAGTTGGTCCGGGGAGCTGTTTTTT	CASSEPSWSGELFF
TRBV7-2	TRBJ1-1	many	TRBD1	TGTGCCAGCAGCTTAGAGGGGGACAGGGCTTCTTTCTTT	CASSLEGDRASFF
TRBV4-3	TRBJ2-2	many	TRBD2	TGCGCCAGCAGCCAAGAAGGCGGGGGGCCCTCGAACACCGGGGAGCTGTTTTTT	CASSQEGGGPSNTGELFF
TRBV6-2/TRBV6-3	TRBJ1-2	many	-	TGTGCCAGCAGTTACGTCCAGTCCTATGGCTACACCTTC	CASSYVQSYGYTF
TRBV11-2	TRBJ2-7	many	TRBD1	TGTGCCAGCAGCAGGGACCGGGACAGATCCTACGAGCAGTACTTC	CASSRDRDRSYEQYF
TRBV6-2/TRBV6-3	TRBJ2-3	many	TRBD2	TGTGCCAGCCCGTACCTTTCTAGCGGGGAACCGTTTTTTCTCACAGATACGCAGTATTTT	CASPYLSSGEPFFLTDTQYF
TRBV7-2	TRBJ2-1	many	TRBD2	TGTGCCAGCACCCTGCTTGGGGGGGGGAGAAATGAGCAGTTCTTC	CASTLLGGGRNEQFF
TRBV20-1	TRBJ2-7	many	TRBD2	TGCAGTGCTAGTACAGCGGGGTGGCTCGAGCAGTACTTC	CSASTAGWLEQYF
TRBV3-1	TRBJ2-7	-	-	TGTGCCAGCAGCCAAGACCCGGGGACATACACCTACAAGCAGTACTTC	CASSQDPGTYTYKQYF
TRBV10-3	TRBJ2-7	many	-	TGTGCCATCAGTGGAACAGGGGGGGCCGACTACGAGCAGTACTTC	CAISGTGGADYEQYF
TRBV10-3	TRBJ2-5	many	-	TGTGCCATCAGTGAGTTTGGGACACCGCGTGAGGAGACCCAGTACTTC	CAISEFGTPREETQYF
TRBV15	TRBJ2-2	-	TRBD1	TGTGCCACCAGCAGAGATTGGGACAGGGAGAACGGGGAGCTGTTTTTT	CATSRDWDRENGELFF
TRBV13	TRBJ2-7	many	TRBD2	TGTGCCAGCAGCCCCGGACTAGCGGGAAACTACGAGCAGTACTTC	CASSPGLAGNYEQYF
TRBV12-3/TRBV12-4	TRBJ2-7	many	-	TGTGCCAGCAGTTTCGGTGGAGGGTACGAGCAGTACTTC	CASSFGGGYEQYF
TRBV12-3/TRBV12-4	TRBJ1-5	many	TRBD1	TGTGCCAGCAGACGGACAGGGACGAACCAGCCCCAGCATTTT	CASRRTGTNQPQHF
TRBV24-1	TRBJ2-3	many	TRBD2	TGTGCCACCAGTGATGGGGGGGGAATTACGCAGTATTTT	CATSDGGGITQYF